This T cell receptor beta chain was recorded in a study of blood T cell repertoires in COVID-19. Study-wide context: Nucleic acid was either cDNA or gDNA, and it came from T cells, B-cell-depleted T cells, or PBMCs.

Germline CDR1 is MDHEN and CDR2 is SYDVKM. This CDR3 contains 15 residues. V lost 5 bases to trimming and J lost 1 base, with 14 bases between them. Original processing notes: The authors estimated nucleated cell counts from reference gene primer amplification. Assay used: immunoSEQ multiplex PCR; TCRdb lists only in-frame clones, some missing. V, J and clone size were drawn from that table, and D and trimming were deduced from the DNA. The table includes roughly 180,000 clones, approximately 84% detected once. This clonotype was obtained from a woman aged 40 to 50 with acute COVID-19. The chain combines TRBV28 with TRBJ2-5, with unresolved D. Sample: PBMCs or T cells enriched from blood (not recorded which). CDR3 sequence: CASSDIFITQETQYF. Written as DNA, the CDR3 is TGTGCCAGCAGTGACATTTTTATCACCCAAGAGACCCAGTACTTC. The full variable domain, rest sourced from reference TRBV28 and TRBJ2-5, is DVKVTQSSRYLVKRTGEKVFLECVQDMDHENMFWYRQDPGLGLRLIYFSYDVKMKEKGDIPEGYSVSREKKERFSLILESASTNQTSMYLCASSDIFITQETQYFGPGTRLLVL.